These T cell receptor beta chains were read from a single sample in a study of OX40 agonist ivuxolimab in advanced cancers. Assay used: immunoSEQ multiplex PCR; TCRdb lists only in-frame clones, some missing. The sample contains 69,000 or so clones, about 84% of which appear only once. This specimen was CD4+ or CD8+ T cells sorted from blood, taken in a trial of the OX40 agonist ivuxolimab. The receptors stem from an adult with an advanced solid tumor such as melanoma, head and neck, liver or kidney cancer. Each CDR3 is given with its conserved first and last residue. D genes are given only for firm matches. The size of a clone is reported for some rows only, either as once, few or many, or as a class for expanded clones.

V gene	D gene	clone size	J gene	CDR3 DNA	CDR3 protein
TRBV7-2	.	.	TRBJ2-3	TGTGCCAGCAGCTTACGAGGGACGACAGATACGCAGTATTTT	CASSLRGTTDTQYF
TRBV7-2	.	.	TRBJ1-5	TGTGCCAGCAGCTTAGCGCCGGTTTTAGGCAATCAGCCCCAGCATTTT	CASSLAPVLGNQPQHF
TRBV4-1	.	.	TRBJ2-7	TGCGCCAGCAGCCAAGCCCCCGGGACGGCCTCCTACGAGCAGTACTTC	CASSQAPGTASYEQYF
TRBV9	.	.	TRBJ2-3	TGTGCCAGCAGCGTAGCTTTCGCAGATACGCAGTATTTT	CASSVAFADTQYF
TRBV6-1	TRBD1	.	TRBJ1-5	TGTGCCAGCAGTGAACTAGGGGGCTGGAATCAGCCCCAGCATTTT	CASSELGGWNQPQHF
TRBV9	.	.	TRBJ2-1	TGTGCCAGCAGCGTAGTAGGACACTCCTACAATGAGCAGTTCTTC	CASSVVGHSYNEQFF
TRBV18	TRBD1	.	TRBJ1-1	TGTGCCAGCTTAAGGACAGGGGGGAACACTGAAGCTTTCTTT	CASLRTGGNTEAFF
TRBV6-5	.	.	TRBJ1-5	TGTGCCAGCAGTTACAACGGGGGCTATCAGCCCCAGCATTTT	CASSYNGGYQPQHF
TRBV6-5	.	.	TRBJ1-2	TGTGCCAGCAGTATACAGGGAGGTATACGTGGCTACACCTTC	CASSIQGGIRGYTF
TRBV4-2	TRBD1	.	TRBJ1-1	TGTGCCAGCAGCCAACGACAGGGGGCCGAAGACACTGAAGCTTTCTTT	CASSQRQGAEDTEAFF
TRBV18	.	once	TRBJ1-1	TGTGCCAGCTCACCATCCGAGGAGTTAGCGGCTTTCTTT	CASSPSEELAAFF
TRBV4-3	.	.	TRBJ2-1	TGCGCCAGCAGCCAGAGTGGGACGGAGCAGTTCTTC	CASSQSGTEQFF
TRBV2	TRBD1	.	TRBJ1-2	TGTGCCAGCAGCGGAGAGACAGGGGCCTATGGCTACACCTTC	CASSGETGAYGYTF